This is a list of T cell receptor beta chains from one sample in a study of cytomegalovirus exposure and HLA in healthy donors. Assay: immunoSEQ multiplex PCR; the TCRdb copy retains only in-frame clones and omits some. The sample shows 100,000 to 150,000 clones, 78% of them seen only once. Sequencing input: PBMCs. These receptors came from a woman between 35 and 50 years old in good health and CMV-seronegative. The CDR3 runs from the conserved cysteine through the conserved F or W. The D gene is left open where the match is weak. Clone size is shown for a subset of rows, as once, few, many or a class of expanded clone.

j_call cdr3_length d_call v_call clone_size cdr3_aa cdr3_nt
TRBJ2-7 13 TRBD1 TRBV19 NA CASSIQGAGEQYF TGTGCCAGTAGTATCCAGGGGGCGGGGGAGCAGTACTTC
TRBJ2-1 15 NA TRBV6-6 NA CASSYTLADYNEQFF TGTGCCAGCAGTTATACCCTAGCCGACTACAATGAGCAGTTCTTC
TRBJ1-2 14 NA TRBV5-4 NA CASSSGGRQNGYTF TGTGCCAGCAGCTCGGGGGGGAGGCAGAATGGCTACACCTTC
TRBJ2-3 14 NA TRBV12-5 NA CASGLGQSTDTQYF TGTGCTAGTGGTTTGGGACAGAGCACAGATACGCAGTATTTT
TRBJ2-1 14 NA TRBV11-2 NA CASSLEPTSNEQFF TGTGCCAGCAGCTTAGAGCCGACATCCAATGAGCAGTTCTTC
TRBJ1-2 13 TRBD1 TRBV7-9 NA CASSRGQGHGYTF TGTGCCAGCAGCCGAGGACAGGGCCATGGCTACACCTTC
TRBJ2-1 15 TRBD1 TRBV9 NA CASSVGGQAYNEQFF TGTGCCAGCAGCGTAGGGGGACAGGCCTACAATGAGCAGTTCTTC
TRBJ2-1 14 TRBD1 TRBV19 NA CASRIGQGNNEQFF TGTGCCAGTAGGATTGGACAGGGGAACAATGAGCAGTTCTTC
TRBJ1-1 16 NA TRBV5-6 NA CASSLELAGVNTEAFF TGTGCCAGCAGCTTGGAGTTGGCCGGAGTGAACACTGAAGCTTTCTTT
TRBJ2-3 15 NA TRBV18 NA CASSPRGGWSDTQYF TGTGCCAGCTCACCAAGGGGGGGCTGGTCAGATACGCAGTATTTT
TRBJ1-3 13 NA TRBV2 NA CASTTNSGNTIYF TGTGCCAGCACGACTAACTCTGGAAACACCATATATTTT
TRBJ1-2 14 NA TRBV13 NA CASSLGGGYYGYTF TGTGCCAGCAGCTTGGGGGGGGGTTACTATGGCTACACCTTC
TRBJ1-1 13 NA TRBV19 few CASSLRGVRRAFF TGTGCCAGTAGTCTCCGCGGCGTAAGGAGGGCTTTCTTT
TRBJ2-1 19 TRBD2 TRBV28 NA CASSLLLAGMGDAYNEQFF TGTGCCAGCAGTTTATTGCTAGCGGGGATGGGGGATGCCTACAATGAGCAGTTCTTC
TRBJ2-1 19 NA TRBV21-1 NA CASSMPPPTGGGYYNEQFF TGTGCCAGCAGCATGCCGCCCCCGACAGGAGGAGGCTACTACAATGAGCAGTTCTTC
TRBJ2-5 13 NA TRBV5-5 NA CASSQQDQETQYF TGTGCCAGCTCCCAACAAGACCAAGAGACCCAGTACTTC